One T cell receptor (beta chain) is described in this entry. This specimen comes from a study of blood T cell repertoires in COVID-19. Study context: COVID-19 samples, acute and convalescent, were from the United States, Italy and Spain. PBMCs, B-cell-depleted T cells, or T cells provided the cDNA or gDNA that made up the material.

Per the original data handling: Quantification of nucleated cells was approximated via reference gene primer amplification. The assay was immunoSEQ multiplex PCR, and TCRdb's table has in-frame clones only and misses some. V, J and clone size are taken as reported in that table, and D and trimming were inferred from the DNA itself. The table shows 90,000 or so clones, with 75% to 90% occurring only once. The germline V gene has CDR1 GTSNPN and CDR2 SVGIG (reference sequence). The CDR3 runs 12 residues. The germline V and J ends were trimmed by 4 bases and 4 bases, with 10 bases remaining between them.

Sequencing input: peripheral blood. This receptor was taken from a woman between 65 and 79 years old with acute or convalescent COVID-19. This sequence joins TRBV30 and TRBJ1-1; a possible D gene is TRBD1 (5 bases). This CDR3 reads CAWKATVTEAFF. Here the CDR3 DNA reads TGTGCCTGGAAAGCGACAGTCACTGAAGCTTTCTTT.